Below, 25 T cell receptor beta chains from the same sample are listed, as sequenced in a study of cytomegalovirus exposure and HLA in healthy donors. Primers: 60 Vbeta forward and 13 Jbeta reverse. Method: immunoSEQ multiplex PCR; TCRdb's copy keeps in-frame clones and lacks some. The table has 150,000 to 160,000 clones, 65% to 75% seen once. The sequencing input was PBMCs. These receptors all stem from a young man in good health and CMV-seronegative.

This clone was seen once. This chain joins TRBV9 and TRBJ2-5; 9 bases agree with TRBD1. Germline loops: CDR1 SGDLS, CDR2 YYNGEE. Trimming at V came to 1 base and at J to 3 bases, leaving 1 base not matched to a gene. This CDR3 comprises 14 residues. The CDR3 spells CASSVRTGEETQYF. The DNA for the CDR3 is TGTGCCAGCAGCGTACGGACAGGGGAAGAGACCCAGTACTTC.

The gene calls are TRBV2 and TRBJ1-5; D is unclear. The V end was cut by 4 bases, the J end by 1 base, with 5 bases between. The CDR3 is 13 amino acids. Germline V CDR1 and CDR2: SNHLY, FYNNEI. The CDR3 coding sequence is TGTGCCAGCAGTGTAGAGAGCAATCAGCCCCAGCATTTT. Amino acids: CASSVESNQPQHF.

The genes are TRBV10-1 and TRBJ1-6; possibly TRBD1 for D (6 bases). Per germline, CDR1 WNHNN and CDR2 SYGVQD (reference sequence). The CDR3 covers 14 residues. The V end lost 5 bases, the J end lost 9 bases, and 14 bases lay between the germline ends. The CDR3, as DNA: TGCGCCAGCAGTTGGACAGCCATAGGTTCACCCCTCCACTTT. Translation: CASSWTAIGSPLHF.

V is TRBV5-1 and J is TRBJ1-2; 7 bases align to TRBD1. Germline V gene sequence: CDR1 SGHRS, CDR2 YFSETQ. The CDR3 contains 14 residues. The J segment lost 3 bases and the V segment lost 4 bases, leaving 6 bases of the junction unmatched. The CDR3 protein is CASSPTGEDYGYTF. CDR3 coding DNA: TGCGCCAGCAGCCCAACAGGGGAAGACTATGGCTACACCTTC.

The chain couples TRBV6-5 to TRBJ1-1; TRBD1 matches 10 bases. The CDR3 spans 14 residues. Germline V CDR1 and CDR2: MNHEY, SVGAGI. Unmatched junction bases numbered 3, after V lost 2 bases and J lost 6 bases. This CDR3 reads CASSYIGQGAEAFF. CDR3 coding DNA: TGTGCCAGCAGTTACATCGGACAGGGGGCTGAAGCTTTCTTT.

In this sample, this clone turned up a few times. This chain connects TRBV6-1 to TRBJ2-1; 12 bases agree with TRBD2. V shed 2 bases and J 6 bases; nucleotides not matched to a gene: 2. CDR3 length: 15 amino acids. CDR1 is MNHNS and CDR2 is SASEGT in the germline V gene. DNA for the CDR3: TGTGCCAGCAGTGAACTAGCGGGGGGGCCCAATGAGCAGTTCTTC. Its translation is CASSELAGGPNEQFF.

This clone appeared a few times. The V call is TRBV5-4, the J call TRBJ2-7, with 7 positions matching TRBD1. This CDR3 has 13 amino acids. Germline V gene lookup returns CDR1 SGHNT and CDR2 YYREEE (reference sequence). V was clipped by 5 bases and J by 7 bases; unmatched bases: 9. The CDR3 sequence is CASRAGTEGEQYV. DNA of the CDR3: TGTGCCAGCAGAGCCGGGACAGAGGGGGAGCAGTACGTC.

The chain uses TRBV6-1 and TRBJ1-2, with 7 bases aligning to TRBD1. Germline CDR1 is MNHNS and CDR2 is SASEGT. The CDR3 totals 14 residues. J gave up 7 bases and V 3 bases, and 8 bases lay outside the gene matches. The CDR3 sequence is CASSDRQGVRGYTF. As DNA, the CDR3 is TGTGCCAGCAGTGACAGGCAGGGGGTTCGTGGCTACACCTTC.

To note about this clone: Likely a read error: the CDR3 ends without its conserved phenylalanine or tryptophan. The CDR3 protein is CASSLGQGAAGYTL. The CDR3 DNA is TGCGCCAGCAGCTTGGGACAGGGGGCTGCTGGCTACACCCTC. J is TRBJ1-2 and V is TRBV5-1, with 10 bases that match TRBD1. CDR1 SGHRS and CDR2 YFSETQ come from the germline V gene. This CDR3 region has 14 residues. Trimming cost V 0 bases and J 7 bases; bases outside gene matches: 3.

The chain employs TRBV10-1 and TRBJ1-4, with 11 bases fitting TRBD1. From germline, CDR1 is WNHNN and CDR2 SYGVQD (reference sequence). J gave up 1 base and V 10 bases, and 14 bases lay outside the gene matches. CDR3 length: 18 residues. The CDR3 bases are TGCGCCATCGAGGCCGAGGACAGGGGGCATGGAACTAATGAAAAACTGTTTTTT. Its translation: CAIEAEDRGHGTNEKLFF.

The chain recombines TRBV4-2 with TRBJ1-2; 7 bases line up with TRBD1. J was trimmed by 0 bases and V by 4 bases; bases with no gene match: 2. The germline V gene has CDR1 LGHNA and CDR2 YNFKEQ. CDR3 length: 14 amino acids. In DNA, the CDR3 is TGTGCCAGCAGCCCGACAGGGCCTAACTATGGCTACACCTTC. This sequence encodes CASSPTGPNYGYTF.

Only a few counts were recorded for this clone. The junction departs from germline at one end; a sequencing error may be responsible. V is TRBV5-1 and J is TRBJ2-6; maybe TRBD1 (5 bases). The CDR3 contains 15 residues. CDR1 is SGHRS and CDR2 is YFSETQ in the germline V gene. CDR3 residues: CASSIESSGANGLTF. The CDR3 nucleotides read TGCGCCAGCAGCATAGAAAGCTCTGGGGCCAACGGCCTGACTTTC.

This clone appeared once. This chain joins TRBV23-1 and TRBJ1-4, with D possibly matching TRBD1 (6 bases). TRBV23-1 is treated as an ORF (open reading frame) with a function not yet certain. CDR3 length: 15 amino acids. Trimming took off 7 bases at V and 4 bases at J, with 16 bases between the two ends. CDR3 nucleotides: TGCGCCAGCACCGACACGGGACAACTTAATGAAAAACTGTTTTTT. Protein product: CASTDTGQLNEKLFF.

The chain joins TRBV19 to TRBJ1-5, with 8 bases fitting TRBD1. The CDR3 is 14 amino acids. J gave up 7 bases and V 1 base, and 3 bases lay outside the gene matches. Per the germline V gene, CDR1 is LNHDA and CDR2 is SQIVND (reference sequence). CDR3 DNA: TGTGCCAGTAGTATAGGGACAGGGTTCCAGCCCCAGCATTTT. This encodes CASSIGTGFQPQHF.

The chain is built from TRBV28 and TRBJ2-3; TRBD2 matches at 8 bases. The CDR3 contains 15 residues. Germline CDR1 and CDR2: MDHEN and SYDVKM. The trim removed 5 bases at V and 4 bases at J, leaving 8 bases unmatched. CDR3 region: CASSGAGEGADTQYF. CDR3 nucleotides: TGTGCCAGCAGTGGAGCGGGGGAGGGCGCAGATACGCAGTATTTT.

Comments on this clone: One end of the junction fails to match germline, which may point to a read error. The chain combines TRBV7-2 with TRBJ2-4, with 15 bases fitting TRBD2. The CDR3 spans 17 residues. Germline CDR1 is SGHTA and CDR2 is FQGNSA. The DNA of the CDR3 is TGTGCCAGCAGCGTAACGGGACTAGCGGGGGGATTAAACAGTCAGTACTTC. Amino acid sequence: CASSVTGLAGGLNSQYF.

The chain couples TRBV6-1 to TRBJ2-5; 7 nucleotides match TRBD2. The DNA matches TRBJ2-7 better at its end, which makes the J call doubtful. Germline V lookup: CDR1 MNHNS, CDR2 SASEGT. The CDR3 has 16 amino acids. This CDR3 is CASSEWAGESSYEQYF. The CDR3 bases are TGTGCCAGCAGTGAATGGGCGGGGGAAAGCTCCTACGAGCAGTACTTC.

This sequence joins TRBV29-1 and TRBJ1-4, with a tentative D call TRBD1 (5 bases). Trimming took off 5 bases at V and 6 bases at J, with 10 bases between the two ends. The germline gives CDR1 SQVTM, CDR2 ANQGSEA. The CDR3 length is 12 residues. The CDR3 DNA sequence: TGCAGCGTTCAGCAGGGTCATGAAAAACTGTTTTTT. It yields the protein CSVQQGHEKLFF.

This clone was seen only once. Here the CDR3 DNA reads TGTGCCAGCAGCTTAGCGATTAGCGGGGGGGTCACCGGGGAGCTGTTTTTT. This translates into CASSLAISGGVTGELFF. This chain links TRBV11-1 with TRBJ2-2, with 11 bases that match TRBD2. Germline CDR1 SGHAT, CDR2 FQDESV (reference sequence). This CDR3 contains 17 residues. Germline trimming cut 0 bases from V and 4 bases from J; bases unmatched to any gene: 4. The full variable domain, completed using reference TRBV11-1 and TRBJ2-2, is EAEVAQSPRYKITEKSQAVAFWCDPISGHATLYWYRQILGQGPELLVQFQDESVVDDSQLPKDRFSAERLKGVDSTLKIQPAELGDSAMYLCASSLAISGGVTGELFFGEGSRLTVL.

The V call is TRBV13, the J call TRBJ1-5; no clear D gene. The CDR3 has 14 residues. V shed 0 bases and J shed 7 bases, with 10 bases lying between them. Germline loops: CDR1 PRHDT, CDR2 FYEKMQ (reference sequence). This CDR3 reads CASSLGGPGQPQHF. DNA of the CDR3: TGTGCCAGCAGCTTAGGCGGACCGGGGCAGCCCCAGCATTTT.

The sample holds one count of this clone. The chain has TRBV4-1 and TRBJ1-2; D possibly corresponds to TRBD1 (6 bases). Trimming took 2 bases from V and 2 from J, leaving 12 bases between them. Per the germline V gene, CDR1 is MGHRA and CDR2 is YSYEKL. The CDR3 loop spans 15 amino acids. CDR3 region: CASSQRTVVNYGYTF. The CDR3 bases are TGCGCCAGCAGCCAACGGACAGTTGTGAACTATGGCTACACCTTC.

CDR3 in DNA: TGCGCCAGCAGCTCCGGGACAGGGGGCAACACCATATATTTT. Encoded protein: CASSSGTGGNTIYF. The V gene is TRBV5-1, the J gene TRBJ1-3; 12 bases align to TRBD1. Trimming took 3 bases from V and 7 from J; bases not matched to a gene: 2. This CDR3 has 14 residues. Per the germline V gene, CDR1 is SGHRS and CDR2 is YFSETQ.

The genes are TRBV28 and TRBJ1-1; no reliable D call. The CDR3 covers 11 residues. Germline CDR1 MDHEN, CDR2 SYDVKM. The V and J ends lost 2 bases and 10 bases respectively, with 8 bases between them. In nucleotides, the CDR3 is TGTGCCAGCAGTTTAAGGAGGGCAGCTTTCTTT. Translated: CASSLRRAAFF.

V and J are TRBV7-9 and TRBJ2-1, with D possibly being TRBD2 (7 bases). This CDR3 contains 16 residues. Germline CDR1 and CDR2: SEHNR and FQNEAQ (reference sequence). With 2 bases removed from V and 7 bases from J, the gap between germline ends came to 18 bases. CDR3 in DNA: TGTGCCAGCAGCTTATTTTCGGGGGGCCCGTCGAATGAGCAGTTCTTC. Protein sequence: CASSLFSGGPSNEQFF.

The V call is TRBV28, the J call TRBJ2-5; no reliable D call. The CDR3 totals 14 residues. Trimming shortened V by 5 bases and J by 2 bases, and 12 bases separated the two germline ends. The germline gives CDR1 MDHEN, CDR2 SYDVKM. This CDR3 reads CASSRARIQETQYF. DNA for the CDR3: TGTGCCAGCAGTCGAGCTAGGATACAAGAGACCCAGTACTTC.